The 13 T cell receptor beta chains reported below all come from one sample, sequenced in a study of CD8 T cells in Susac syndrome. With random hexamers, 0.5 to 1 ug RNA was reverse transcribed. TCRdb re-analysed the immunoSEQ multiplex PCR reads in MiXCR, keeping a single row per CDR3 protein. The sample has 150,000 to 200,000 distinct CDR3 sequences; around 95% are singletons. The source material was CD4+ T cells from PBMCs. Receptors were obtained from a human donor in good health.

V gene TRBV7-8 combines with J gene TRBJ1-6, with a tentative D call TRBD1 (5 bases). V was trimmed by 3 bases and J by 7 bases, leaving 16 bases between them. Germline CDR1 and CDR2: SGHVS and FQNEAQ. CDR3 length equals 16 residues. The DNA for the CDR3 is TGTGCCAGCAGCTTGTCGAGTGGAGGGGCGAATTCACCCCTCCACTTT. The encoded protein is CASSLSSGGANSPLHF.

Only one count was recorded for this clonotype. This sequence joins TRBV7-6 and TRBJ2-6; D remains ambiguous. Germline lookup yields CDR1 SGHVS and CDR2 FNYEAQ. V was trimmed by 4 bases and J by 0 bases, leaving 10 bases between them. The length of the CDR3 is 16 residues. CDR3 loop: CASSSGPRSGANVLTF. The CDR3, as DNA: TGTGCCAGCAGCTCCGGGCCACGCTCTGGGGCCAACGTCCTGACTTTC.

The chain couples TRBV6-1 to TRBJ2-7; possibly TRBD1 for D (6 bases). Deletions cut 8 bases from V and 7 bases from J, with 18 bases between. The CDR3 sequence is 13 residues long. CDR1 and CDR2 (germline): MNHNS, SASEGT. In DNA form, the CDR3 reads TGTGCCAGCCTCCTCCAGGGGCTGAGGGAGCAGTACTTC. Translation gives CASLLQGLREQYF.

This CDR3 is CASSVGTGSYGYTF. The CDR3 coding sequence is TGCGCCAGCAGCGTAGGGACAGGGAGCTATGGCTACACCTTC. The chain employs TRBV5-1 and TRBJ1-2; 9 bases map to TRBD1. In germline, CDR1 is SGHRS, CDR2 YFSETQ. V lost 4 bases and J lost 4; bases outside the gene matches: 5. This CDR3 contains 14 residues.

The table lists this clonotype with a count of one. This sequence joins TRBV6-5 and TRBJ2-7, with 8 bases aligning to TRBD2. The junction had 7 bases not matched to a gene; V was cut back by 0 bases and J by 3 bases. The CDR3 contains 16 residues. Per germline, CDR1 MNHEY and CDR2 SVGAGI. CDR3 loop: CASSYSYSGTSYEQYF. DNA for the CDR3: TGTGCCAGCAGTTACTCCTACTCCGGGACTAGCTACGAGCAGTACTTC.

This clonotype turned up a few times. This chain joins TRBV6-5 and TRBJ1-1; 7 bases align to TRBD1. The CDR3 is 13 amino acids. Germline CDR1 is MNHEY and CDR2 is SVGAGI. The junction had 3 bases not matched to a gene; V was cut back by 5 bases and J by 3 bases. CDR3 sequence: CASSQGGYTEAFF. For the CDR3, the DNA is TGTGCCAGCAGTCAGGGGGGATACACTGAAGCTTTCTTT.

The rearrangement links TRBV29-1 to TRBJ1-1, with 7 positions matching TRBD1. There are 12 residues in the CDR3. Germline assignment: CDR1 SQVTM and CDR2 ANQGSEA. Trimming at V came to 6 bases and at J to 5 bases, leaving 6 bases not matched to a gene. Written as DNA, the CDR3 is TGCAGCGTCACACAGGGGAGGACTGAAGCTTTCTTT. This translates into CSVTQGRTEAFF.

The chain couples TRBV6-5 to TRBJ2-3; no reliable D call. This CDR3 spans 12 amino acids. Deletions cut 6 bases from V and 6 bases from J, with 10 bases between. Germline CDR1 MNHEY, CDR2 SVGAGI. The DNA of the CDR3 is TGTGCCAGCAGGGGTCGATACGATACGCAGTATTTT. Encoded protein: CASRGRYDTQYF.

The rearrangement uses TRBV7-9 and TRBJ1-5; D gene uncertain. The CDR3 length is 13 residues. CDR1 SEHNR and CDR2 FQNEAQ come from the germline V gene (reference sequence). Trimming pared 5 bases from V and 5 bases from J, leaving 10 bases between. CDR3 DNA: TGTGCCAGCAGCACACAGAGGGATCAGCCCCAGCATTTT. It is translated as CASSTQRDQPQHF. Based on the CDR3 plus reference TRBV7-9 and TRBJ1-5, the full variable domain is DTGVSQNPRHKITKRGQNVTFRCDPISEHNRLYWYRQTLGQGPEFLTYFQNEAQLEKSRLLSDRFSAERPKGSFSTLEIQRTEQGDSAMYLCASSTQRDQPQHFGDGTRLSIL.

The chain has TRBV3-1 and TRBJ1-1, with a possible D match to TRBD1 (6 bases). The CDR3 has 14 amino acids. CDR1 is LGHDT and CDR2 is YNNKEL in the germline V gene (reference sequence). V gave up 4 bases and J gave up 5 bases, with 14 bases separating them. For the CDR3, the DNA is TGTGCCAGCAGCCTAACCCAAAGGGGGACTGAAGCTTTCTTT. Amino acids: CASSLTQRGTEAFF.

The genes are TRBV18 and TRBJ2-3; D not resolved. The CDR3 is 14 amino acids. CDR1 is KGHSH, CDR2 LQKENI, per germline. The ends were cut back, 3 bases at V and 2 bases at J, with 9 bases in the middle. CDR3 amino acids: CASSPQDATDTQYF. CDR3 bases: TGTGCCAGCTCACCCCAGGACGCCACAGATACGCAGTATTTT.

The chain recombines TRBV7-9 with TRBJ2-2; no definite D call. The CDR3 loop spans 13 amino acids. The V end was cut by 7 bases, the J end by 7 bases, with 13 bases between. Germline lookup yields CDR1 SEHNR and CDR2 FQNEAQ (reference sequence). The DNA for the CDR3 is TGTGCCAGCATCAGCCGAATCTTCGGGGAGCTGTTTTTT. Translation: CASISRIFGELFF.

The chain joins TRBV6-2 or TRBV6-3 to TRBJ2-7, with 7 bases aligning to TRBD2. The CDR3 is 14 residues long. Germline V lookup: CDR1 MNHEY, CDR2 SVGEGT. V shed 5 bases and J 4 bases; nucleotides not matched to a gene: 8. Here the CDR3 reads CASSHGLEAYEQYF. The DNA for the CDR3 is TGTGCCAGCAGTCACGGACTAGAGGCTTACGAGCAGTACTTC.